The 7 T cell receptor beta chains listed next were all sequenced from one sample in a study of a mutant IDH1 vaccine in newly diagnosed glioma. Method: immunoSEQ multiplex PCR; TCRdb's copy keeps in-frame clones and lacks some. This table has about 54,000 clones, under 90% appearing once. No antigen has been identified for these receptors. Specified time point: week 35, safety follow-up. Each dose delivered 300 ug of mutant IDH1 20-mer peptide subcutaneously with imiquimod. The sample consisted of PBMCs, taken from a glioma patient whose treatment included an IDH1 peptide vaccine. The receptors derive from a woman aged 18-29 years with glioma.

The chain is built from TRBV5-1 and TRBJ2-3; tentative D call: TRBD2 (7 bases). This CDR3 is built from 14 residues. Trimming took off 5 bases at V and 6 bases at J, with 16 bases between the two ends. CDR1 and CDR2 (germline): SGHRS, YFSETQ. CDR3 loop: CASRLRGGPDTQYF. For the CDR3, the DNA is TGCGCCAGCAGGTTACGCGGGGGCCCGGATACGCAGTATTTT.

The CDR3 DNA follows: TGCGCCAGCAGCTTGGATTCGGGGGCAGATACGCAGTATTTT. It codes for CASSLDSGADTQYF. J is TRBJ2-3 and V is TRBV5-1, with D perhaps TRBD2 (6 bases). The CDR3 has 14 amino acids. Trimming left V 0 bases short and J 4 bases short, with 9 bases between. CDR1 and CDR2 (germline): SGHRS, YFSETQ.

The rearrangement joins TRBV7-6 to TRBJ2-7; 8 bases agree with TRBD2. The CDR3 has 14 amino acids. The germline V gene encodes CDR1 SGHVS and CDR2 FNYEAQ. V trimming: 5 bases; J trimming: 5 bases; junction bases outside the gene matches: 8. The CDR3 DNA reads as TGTGCCAGCAGCGACTCGGGAGGGCCAGACGAGCAGTACTTC. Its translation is CASSDSGGPDEQYF. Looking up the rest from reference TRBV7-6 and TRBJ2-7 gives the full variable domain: GAGVSQSPRYKVTKRGQDVALRCDPISGHVSLYWYRQALGQGPEFLTYFNYEAQQDKSGLPNDRFSAERPEGSISTLTIQRTEQRDSAMYRCASSDSGGPDEQYFGPGTRLTVT.

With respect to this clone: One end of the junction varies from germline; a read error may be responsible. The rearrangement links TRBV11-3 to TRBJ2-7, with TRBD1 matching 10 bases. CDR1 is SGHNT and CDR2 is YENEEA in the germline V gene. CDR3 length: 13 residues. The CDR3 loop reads CASSLDHVGTGVF. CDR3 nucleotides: TGTGCCAGCAGCTTAGATCACGTGGGGACAGGGGTCTTC.

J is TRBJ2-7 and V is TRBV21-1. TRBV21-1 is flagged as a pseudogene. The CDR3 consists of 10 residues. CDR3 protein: CASRRKEQYF. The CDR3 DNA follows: TGTGCCAGCCGCCGAAAGGAGCAGTACTTC.

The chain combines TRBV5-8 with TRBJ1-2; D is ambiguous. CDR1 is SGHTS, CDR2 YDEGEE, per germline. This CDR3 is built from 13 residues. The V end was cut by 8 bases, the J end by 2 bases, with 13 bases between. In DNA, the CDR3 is TGTGCCAGACCAGAGCAGCACAACTATGGCTACACCTTC. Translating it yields CARPEQHNYGYTF.

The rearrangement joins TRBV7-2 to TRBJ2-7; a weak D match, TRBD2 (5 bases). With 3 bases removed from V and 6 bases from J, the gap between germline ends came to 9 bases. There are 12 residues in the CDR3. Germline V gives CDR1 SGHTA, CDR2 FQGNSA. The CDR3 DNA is TGTGCCAGCAGCTTGGGAGCGGCCGAGCAGTACTTC. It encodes CASSLGAAEQYF.